The 28 T cell receptor beta chains below come from one sample, sequenced in a study of CD8 T cells in Susac syndrome. RNA, at about 0.45 to 1 ug, was reverse transcribed with random hexamers. TCRdb re-called the immunoSEQ multiplex PCR reads through MiXCR, storing one row per CDR3 protein. The repertoire holds roughly 110,000 distinct CDR3 sequences, 94% seen once, with 0.4% to 0.5% in the top ten. The sequencing sample was made of CD8+ T cells from PBMCs. The receptors stem from a human donor with Susac syndrome.

The chain recombines TRBV15 with TRBJ2-2; 8 nucleotides align to TRBD2. CDR3 length: 15 residues. Germline assignment: CDR1 LNHNV and CDR2 YYDKDF (reference sequence). Trimming took 7 bases from V and 4 from J; bases not matched to a gene: 8. In DNA, the CDR3 is TGTGCCACCAAAGACGGGAGGGAGGCCACCGGGGAGCTGTTTTTT. Translation: CATKDGREATGELFF.

The CDR3 spells CASSSSGDYGYTF. The CDR3 region has the DNA TGTGCCAGCAGTTCTTCAGGGGACTATGGCTACACCTTC. V usage is TRBV27 and J usage is TRBJ1-2; TRBD1 might be the D (6 bases). V was trimmed by 4 bases and J by 3 bases, leaving 9 bases between them. The CDR3 length is 13 residues. Germline V gene sequence: CDR1 MNHEY, CDR2 SMNVEV (reference sequence).

The chain recombines TRBV12-3 or TRBV12-4 with TRBJ2-7; possibly TRBD2 for D (6 bases). The CDR3 consists of 13 residues. V was trimmed by 3 bases and J by 0 bases, leaving 6 bases between them. CDR3 protein: CASSLGGSYEQYF. DNA for the CDR3: TGTGCCAGCAGTTTGGGAGGCTCCTACGAGCAGTACTTC.

This chain links TRBV20-1 with TRBJ2-5; 7 bases are a match to TRBD2. This CDR3 comprises 14 residues. V shed 5 bases, J shed 1 base, and the junction held 7 bases outside the gene matches. Germline CDR1 reads DFQATT; CDR2 reads SNEGSKA (reference sequence). DNA of the CDR3: TGCAGTGCTGATCCGGGGACTACCCAAGAGACCCAGTACTTC. Translated, it gives CSADPGTTQETQYF.

V is TRBV10-2 and J is TRBJ2-2; D remains ambiguous. V was cut by 5 bases and J by 4 bases, with 11 bases left in between. Germline values: CDR1 WSHSY, CDR2 SAAADI. The CDR3 is 14 amino acids. The chain's CDR3 is CASSLYTSTGELFF. The CDR3 nucleotides are TGCGCCAGCAGTTTGTACACCTCCACCGGGGAGCTGTTTTTT.

The chain employs TRBV9 and TRBJ1-2, with 9 nucleotides matching TRBD1. Germline CDR1 and CDR2: SGDLS and YYNGEE. The ends lost 3 bases at V and 5 bases at J; junction bases unmatched: 5. This CDR3 spans 14 amino acids. This CDR3 is CASSGLGTGYGYTF. The CDR3 DNA is TGTGCCAGCAGCGGGTTGGGGACAGGGTATGGCTACACCTTC.

This sequence joins TRBV9 and TRBJ2-5, with D perhaps TRBD1 (5 bases). The CDR3 contains 14 residues. Germline V CDR1 and CDR2: SGDLS, YYNGEE. Trimming pared 4 bases from V and 4 bases from J, leaving 14 bases between. The CDR3 bases are TGTGCCAGCAGCTCGCCCCATACAGGAGAGACCCAGTACTTC. Protein product: CASSSPHTGETQYF.

The chain recombines TRBV11-2 with TRBJ2-5; 9 nucleotides agree with TRBD2. V shed 5 bases and J 2 bases; nucleotides not matched to a gene: 6. CDR1 is SGHAT and CDR2 is FQNNGV in the germline V gene. The CDR3 consists of 15 residues. In DNA, the CDR3 is TGTGCCAGCAGCCCGCTAGCGGGGAAACAAGAGACCCAGTACTTC. Translated: CASSPLAGKQETQYF.

The gene calls are TRBV3-1 and TRBJ2-1, with D hard to call. Trimming cost V 1 base and J 6 bases, with 4 bases left between them. The CDR3 contains 12 residues. CDR1 and CDR2 from the germline V gene are LGHDT and YNNKEL (reference sequence). CDR3 amino acids: CASSQGVNEQFF. DNA for the CDR3: TGTGCCAGCAGCCAAGGGGTCAATGAGCAGTTCTTC.

This clonotype has just one count. This rearrangement joins TRBV27 to TRBJ1-5, with a possible D match to TRBD1 (6 bases). The germline gives CDR1 MNHEY, CDR2 SMNVEV (reference sequence). This CDR3 is built from 13 residues. V dropped 5 bases and J dropped 7 bases, with 12 bases sitting between them. CDR3: CASSTRGDQPQHF. The CDR3, as DNA: TGTGCCAGCAGTACAAGGGGGGACCAGCCCCAGCATTTT.

The chain links TRBV29-1 to TRBJ2-7; 7 bases are shared with TRBD1. The CDR3 is 11 residues long. Germline V gene lookup returns CDR1 SQVTM and CDR2 ANQGSEA. V lost 4 bases, J lost 6 bases, and 3 bases stayed unmatched. In DNA form, the CDR3 reads TGCAGCGTTGGGAACAGGGGCGAGCAGTACTTC. It codes for CSVGNRGEQYF.

V gene TRBV7-8 combines with J gene TRBJ2-2, with D possibly being TRBD1 or TRBD2 (6 bases each). This CDR3 comprises 14 residues. V lost 2 bases and J lost 3, with 7 bases in between. The germline V gene has CDR1 SGHVS and CDR2 FQNEAQ. The CDR3 sequence: CASSLRGDTGELFF. CDR3 in DNA: TGTGCCAGCAGCTTAAGGGGGGACACCGGGGAGCTGTTTTTT.

V is TRBV7-9 and J is TRBJ2-4, with 11 bases identical to TRBD1. The CDR3 contains 16 residues. The germline gives CDR1 SEHNR, CDR2 FQNEAQ (reference sequence). V shed 5 bases, J shed 1 base, and the junction held 4 bases outside the gene matches. The chain's CDR3 is CASSPGQGAAKNIQYF. Written as DNA, the CDR3 is TGTGCCAGCAGCCCAGGACAGGGGGCGGCCAAAAACATTCAGTACTTC.

This chain connects TRBV4-1 to TRBJ2-3, with D hard to call. The germline V gene has CDR1 MGHRA and CDR2 YSYEKL. The CDR3 loop spans 12 amino acids. V was cut by 5 bases and J by 6 bases, with 9 bases left in between. The CDR3 loop reads CASSGPGDTQYF. CDR3 coding DNA: TGCGCCAGCAGCGGTCCGGGCGATACGCAGTATTTT.

The chain recombines TRBV29-1 with TRBJ2-1; 7 nucleotides match TRBD2. The CDR3 loop spans 14 amino acids. V was pared by 8 bases and J by 3 bases, with 10 bases of the junction left unmatched. The germline gives CDR1 SQVTM, CDR2 ANQGSEA. The CDR3 DNA reads TGCAGCTACTATACTAGCGACATCTACAATGAGCAGTTCTTC. It codes for CSYYTSDIYNEQFF.

The rearrangement joins TRBV4-1 to TRBJ2-1, with TRBD2 identical over 11 bases. The CDR3 covers 15 residues. V shed 3 bases and J 4 bases; nucleotides not matched to a gene: 2. Germline assignment: CDR1 MGHRA and CDR2 YSYEKL. The CDR3 loop is CASSHRLAGYNEQFF. The CDR3, as DNA: TGCGCCAGCAGCCATAGACTAGCGGGGTACAATGAGCAGTTCTTC.

The CDR3 DNA follows: TGTGCCAGCAGCCCCGGGGCGCTCTCCTACGAGCAGTACTTC. Its protein is CASSPGALSYEQYF. The rearrangement links TRBV9 to TRBJ2-7; the D call may be TRBD1 or TRBD2 (5 bases each). V was pared by 4 bases and J by 0 bases, with 11 bases between. Germline assignment: CDR1 SGDLS and CDR2 YYNGEE. This CDR3 has 14 residues.

The J gene is TRBJ2-3, the V gene TRBV20-1; no clear D gene. The CDR3 loop spans 13 amino acids. With 0 bases removed from V and 3 bases from J, the gap between germline ends came to 7 bases. Looked up from germline, CDR1 is DFQATT and CDR2 is SNEGSKA (reference sequence). This chain's CDR3 is CSARDVGTDTQYF. CDR3 sequence (DNA): TGCAGTGCTAGAGATGTGGGGACAGATACGCAGTATTTT.

The chain recombines TRBV12-3 or TRBV12-4 with TRBJ1-2; possibly TRBD1 for D (5 bases). The CDR3 extends over 16 amino acids. Trimming removed 2 bases at V and 6 bases at J, with 19 bases between. The CDR3 sequence is CASSLNPLLRDDGYTF. CDR3 in DNA: TGTGCCAGCAGTTTAAATCCCCTCCTAAGGGACGATGGCTACACCTTC.

The genes are TRBV7-9 and TRBJ1-5; the match to TRBD1 covers 7 bases. CDR3 length: 15 amino acids. CDR1 SEHNR and CDR2 FQNEAQ come from the germline V gene (reference sequence). The V segment lost 5 bases and the J segment 3 bases; nucleotides outside the gene matches: 7. The CDR3 reads CASSNRDSINQPQHF. CDR3 coding DNA: TGTGCCAGCAGCAATAGGGACAGCATCAATCAGCCCCAGCATTTT.

The V gene is TRBV7-8, the J gene TRBJ1-5, with 7 nucleotides matching TRBD1. Losses at the gene ends were 1 base for V and 4 bases for J; bases not matched to a gene: 4. Germline CDR1 SGHVS, CDR2 FQNEAQ. The CDR3 consists of 15 residues. CDR3: CASSLETGENQPQHF. The DNA for the CDR3 is TGTGCCAGCAGCTTAGAAACAGGGGAGAATCAGCCCCAGCATTTT.

The V and J genes are TRBV3-1 and TRBJ2-1; 14 bases align to TRBD2. Looked up from germline, CDR1 is LGHDT and CDR2 is YNNKEL (reference sequence). The V gene end was trimmed by 4 bases and the J gene end by 6 bases; junction bases not matched to a gene: 5. The CDR3 totals 16 residues. The CDR3 region is CASSLPGTSGGNEQFF. In DNA form, the CDR3 reads TGTGCCAGCAGCCTCCCCGGGACTAGCGGGGGCAATGAGCAGTTCTTC.

The V and J genes are TRBV2 and TRBJ2-6, with D perhaps matching TRBD1 or TRBD2 (5 bases each). There are 15 residues in the CDR3. Per germline, CDR1 SNHLY and CDR2 FYNNEI. The V gene lost 8 bases and the J gene lost 0 bases, with 11 bases spanning the gap. The CDR3 is CASQEGTSGANVLTF. CDR3 nucleotide sequence: TGTGCCAGCCAGGAAGGGACCTCTGGGGCCAACGTCCTGACTTTC.

The chain has TRBV9 and TRBJ1-2, with 7 nucleotides matching TRBD1. Per germline, CDR1 SGDLS and CDR2 YYNGEE. The V gene end was trimmed by 6 bases and the J gene end by 4 bases; junction bases not matched to a gene: 12. The CDR3 spans 15 residues. The DNA of the CDR3 is TGTGCCAGCATTCCTCCGGGACAGATGGTCTATGGCTACACCTTC. Residues: CASIPPGQMVYGYTF.

The chain is built from TRBV15 and TRBJ2-7; D is uncertain. CDR1 and CDR2 (germline): LNHNV, YYDKDF (reference sequence). This CDR3 has 12 residues. Trimming stripped 1 base from V and 6 bases from J, with 7 bases between. In DNA form, the CDR3 reads TGTGCCACCAGCAGAGTAGGTGGCGAGCAGTACTTC. This gives the protein CATSRVGGEQYF.

The chain uses TRBV4-3 and TRBJ2-7, with D perhaps matching TRBD1 (6 bases). There are 14 residues in the CDR3. Looked up from germline, CDR1 is LGHNA and CDR2 is YSLEER. The V gene lost 0 bases and the J gene lost 3 bases, with 9 bases spanning the gap. DNA for the CDR3: TGCGCCAGCAGCCAAGAGCGGACAGTCTACGAGCAGTACTTC. Translation gives CASSQERTVYEQYF.

V and J are TRBV7-3 and TRBJ2-5; TRBD2 aligns across 8 bases. CDR1 is SGHTA and CDR2 is FQGTGA in the germline V gene. The CDR3 is made up of 14 amino acids. Losses at the gene ends were 5 bases for V and 2 bases for J; bases not matched to a gene: 4. CDR3 nucleotide sequence: TGTGCCAGCAGCACCGGGGGGGCACAAGAGACCCAGTACTTC. Translating gives CASSTGGAQETQYF.

V gene TRBV4-2 combines with J gene TRBJ2-2, with 8 nucleotides matching TRBD2. The CDR3 runs 16 residues. Germline assignment: CDR1 LGHNA and CDR2 YNFKEQ. V dropped 5 bases and J dropped 0; count of bases not matched to a gene: 5. CDR3 region: CASSEKLAANTGELFF. As DNA, the CDR3 is TGTGCCAGCAGCGAGAAACTAGCGGCGAACACCGGGGAGCTGTTTTTT.